This T cell receptor (beta chain) was recovered during a study of blood T cell repertoires in COVID-19. At the level of the study: The samples span acute and convalescent COVID-19 from the United States, Italy and Spain.

V lost 1 base to trimming and J lost 6 bases, with 13 bases between them. Germline V lookup: CDR1 SGHRS, CDR2 YFSETQ. The CDR3 is 14 residues long. Some clones are missing from TCRdb's copy, which holds only in-frame ones; the method was immunoSEQ multiplex PCR. The table has a few hundred thousand clones, about 87% seen once. Sequencing was performed on peripheral blood. The rearrangement links TRBV5-1 to TRBJ1-1, with D possibly being TRBD1 (6 bases). The source is a woman in her 70s with active or convalescent COVID-19. CDR3 bases: TGCGCCAGCAGCTTGATACAGGGTGTATCTGAAGCTTTCTTT. The encoded protein is CASSLIQGVSEAFF. The full variable domain, in which reference TRBV5-1 and TRBJ1-1 provide the parts outside the CDR3, is KAGVTQTPRYLIKTRGQQVTLSCSPISGHRSVSWYQQTPGQGLQFLFEYFSETQRNKGNFPGRFSGRQFSNSRSEMNVSTLELGDSALYLCASSLIQGVSEAFFGQGTRLTVV.